The entry that follows covers one TCR beta chain sequence. This entry belongs to a study of shared clonotypes between healthy human individuals. V lost 0 bases and J lost 0, with 9 bases in between. The germline CDR1 and CDR2 sequences are SGHRS and YFSETQ. The CDR3 contains 16 residues. Clones were sequenced by immunoSEQ multiplex PCR, and TCRdb holds only the in-frame ones, with some missing. The data contain about 2,500,000 clones, approximately 94% of them seen just once; the ten biggest clones take up about 0.13%. CD45RA+ naive and CD45RA-negative memory subsets were separated from CD4+ cells. Sequenced sample: naive CD4+ T cells sorted from blood. Subset of the sample: CD45RA+ positively selected. This chain joins TRBV5-1 and TRBJ2-2, with D unclear. The sequence derives from a man younger than 35 in good health. Here the CDR3 reads CASSLVGSPNTGELFF. The CDR3 coding sequence is TGCGCCAGCAGCTTGGTAGGTAGTCCGAACACCGGGGAGCTGTTTTTT. Complete variable domain (other parts from reference TRBV5-1 and TRBJ2-2): KAGVTQTPRYLIKTRGQQVTLSCSPISGHRSVSWYQQTPGQGLQFLFEYFSETQRNKGNFPGRFSGRQFSNSRSEMNVSTLELGDSALYLCASSLVGSPNTGELFFGEGSRLTVL.